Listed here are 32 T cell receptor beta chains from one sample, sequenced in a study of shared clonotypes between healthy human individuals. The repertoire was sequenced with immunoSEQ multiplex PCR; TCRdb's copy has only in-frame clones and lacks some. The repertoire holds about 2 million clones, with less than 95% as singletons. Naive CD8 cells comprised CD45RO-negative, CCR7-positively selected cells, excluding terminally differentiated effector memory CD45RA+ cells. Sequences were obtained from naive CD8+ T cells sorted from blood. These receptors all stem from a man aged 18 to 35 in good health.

This CDR3 reads CASREGVNGNTIYF. In nucleotides, the CDR3 is TGTGCCAGCAGGGAAGGGGTAAACGGAAACACCATATATTTT. The chain combines TRBV6-5 with TRBJ1-3; D is perhaps TRBD1 (5 bases). The CDR3 is 14 residues long. CDR1 is MNHEY, CDR2 SVGAGI, per germline. Trimming took off 6 bases at V and 4 bases at J, with 13 bases between the two ends.

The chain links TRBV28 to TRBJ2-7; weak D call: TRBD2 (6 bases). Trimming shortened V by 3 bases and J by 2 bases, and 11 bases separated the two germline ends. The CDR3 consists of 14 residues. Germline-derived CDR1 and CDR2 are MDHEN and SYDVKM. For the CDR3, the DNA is TGTGCCAGCAGTTTTGTTGGGGGGACCTACGAGCAGTACTTC. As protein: CASSFVGGTYEQYF.

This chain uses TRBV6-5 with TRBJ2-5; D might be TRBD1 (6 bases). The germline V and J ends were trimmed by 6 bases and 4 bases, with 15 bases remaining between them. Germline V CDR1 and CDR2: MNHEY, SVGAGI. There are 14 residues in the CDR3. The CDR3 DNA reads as TGTGCCAGCAGCCAACTGAGAGGGGGAGAGACCCAGTACTTC. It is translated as CASSQLRGGETQYF.

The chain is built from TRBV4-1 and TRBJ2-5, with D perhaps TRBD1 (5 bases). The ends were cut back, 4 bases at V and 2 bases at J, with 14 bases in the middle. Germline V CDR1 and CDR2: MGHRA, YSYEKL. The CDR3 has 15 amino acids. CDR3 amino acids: CASSLTIGHQETQYF. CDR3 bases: TGCGCCAGCAGCCTTACCATCGGACATCAAGAGACCCAGTACTTC.

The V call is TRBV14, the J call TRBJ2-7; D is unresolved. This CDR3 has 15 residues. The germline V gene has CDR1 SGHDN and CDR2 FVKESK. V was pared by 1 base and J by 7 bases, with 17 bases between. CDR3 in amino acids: CASSQGVTVGPEQYF. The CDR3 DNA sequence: TGTGCCAGCAGCCAAGGTGTAACAGTGGGCCCGGAGCAGTACTTC.

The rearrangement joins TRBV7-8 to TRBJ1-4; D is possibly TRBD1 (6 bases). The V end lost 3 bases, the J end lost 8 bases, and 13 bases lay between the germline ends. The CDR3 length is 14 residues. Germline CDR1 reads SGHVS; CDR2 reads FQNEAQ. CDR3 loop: CASSFTGLYEKLFF. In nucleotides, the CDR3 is TGTGCCAGCAGCTTTACAGGGTTATACGAAAAACTGTTTTTT.

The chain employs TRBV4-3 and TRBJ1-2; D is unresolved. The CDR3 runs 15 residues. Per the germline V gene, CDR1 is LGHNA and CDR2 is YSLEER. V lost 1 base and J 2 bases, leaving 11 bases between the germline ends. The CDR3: CASSQGTFENYGYTF. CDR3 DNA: TGCGCCAGCAGCCAAGGGACGTTTGAAAACTATGGCTACACCTTC.

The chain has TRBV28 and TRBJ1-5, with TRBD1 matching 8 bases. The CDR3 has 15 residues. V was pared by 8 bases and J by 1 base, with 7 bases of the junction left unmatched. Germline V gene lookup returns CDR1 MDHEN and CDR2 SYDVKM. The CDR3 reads CASRIGQGSNQPQHF. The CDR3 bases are TGTGCCAGCCGAATCGGACAGGGAAGCAATCAGCCCCAGCATTTT.

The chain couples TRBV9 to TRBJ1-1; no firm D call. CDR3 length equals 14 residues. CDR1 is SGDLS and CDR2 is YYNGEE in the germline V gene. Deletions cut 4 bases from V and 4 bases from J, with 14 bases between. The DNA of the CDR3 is TGTGCCAGCAGCACCAGATCCCTGGTCACTGAAGCTTTCTTT. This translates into CASSTRSLVTEAFF.

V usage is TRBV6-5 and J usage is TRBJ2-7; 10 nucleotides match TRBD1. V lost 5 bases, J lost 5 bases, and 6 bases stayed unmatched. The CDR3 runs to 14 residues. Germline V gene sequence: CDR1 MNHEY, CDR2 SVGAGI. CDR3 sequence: CASSTGDRGDEQYF. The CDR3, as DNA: TGTGCCAGCAGTACCGGGGACAGGGGAGACGAGCAGTACTTC.

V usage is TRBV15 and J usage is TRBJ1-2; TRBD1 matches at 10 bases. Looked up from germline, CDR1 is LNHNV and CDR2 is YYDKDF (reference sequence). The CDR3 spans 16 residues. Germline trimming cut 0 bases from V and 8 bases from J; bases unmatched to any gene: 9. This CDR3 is CATSRDDTGTGEGYTF. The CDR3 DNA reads TGTGCCACCAGCAGAGATGATACCGGGACAGGGGAAGGCTACACCTTC. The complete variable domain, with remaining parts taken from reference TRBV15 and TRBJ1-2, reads DAMVIQNPRYQVTQFGKPVTLSCSQTLNHNVMYWYQQKSSQAPKLLFHYYDKDFNNEADTPDNFQSRRPNTSFCFLDIRSPGLGDTAMYLCATSRDDTGTGEGYTFGSGTRLTVV.

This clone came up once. The CDR3 spells CASSETADSNQPQHF. As DNA, the CDR3 is TGCGCCAGCAGTGAGACAGCGGATAGCAATCAGCCCCAGCATTTT. The chain uses TRBV10-1 and TRBJ1-5; D not certain. This CDR3 has 15 residues. The ends were cut back, 2 bases at V and 0 bases at J, with 8 bases in the middle. Germline loops: CDR1 WNHNN, CDR2 SYGVQD (reference sequence).

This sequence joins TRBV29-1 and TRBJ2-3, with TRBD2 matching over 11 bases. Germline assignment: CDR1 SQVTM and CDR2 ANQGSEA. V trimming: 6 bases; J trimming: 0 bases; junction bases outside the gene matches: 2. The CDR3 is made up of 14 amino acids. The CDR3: CSVRLAGSTDTQYF. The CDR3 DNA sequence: TGCAGCGTCCGACTAGCGGGGAGCACAGATACGCAGTATTTT.

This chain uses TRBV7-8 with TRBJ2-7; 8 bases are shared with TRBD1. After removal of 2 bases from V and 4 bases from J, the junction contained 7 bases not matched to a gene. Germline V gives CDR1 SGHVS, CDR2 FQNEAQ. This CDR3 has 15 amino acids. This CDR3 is CASSLRQGAEYEQYF. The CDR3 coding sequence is TGTGCCAGCAGCTTACGGCAGGGGGCTGAGTACGAGCAGTACTTC.

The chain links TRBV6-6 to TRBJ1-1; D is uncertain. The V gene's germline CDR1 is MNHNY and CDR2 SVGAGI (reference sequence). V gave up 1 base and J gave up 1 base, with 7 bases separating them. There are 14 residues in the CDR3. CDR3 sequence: CASSYLEGNTEAFF. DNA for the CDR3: TGTGCCAGCAGTTACTTGGAGGGGAACACTGAAGCTTTCTTT.

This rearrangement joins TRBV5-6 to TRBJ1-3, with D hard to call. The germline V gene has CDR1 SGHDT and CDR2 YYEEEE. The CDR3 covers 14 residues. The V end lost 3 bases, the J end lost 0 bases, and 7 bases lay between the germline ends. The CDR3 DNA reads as TGTGCCAGCAGCTGGGTGGACTCTGGAAACACCATATATTTT. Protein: CASSWVDSGNTIYF.

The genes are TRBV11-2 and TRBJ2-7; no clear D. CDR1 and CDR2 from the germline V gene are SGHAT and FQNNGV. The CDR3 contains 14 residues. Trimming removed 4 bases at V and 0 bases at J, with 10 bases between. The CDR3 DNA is TGTGCCAGCAGCTCCGATTACAGCTCCTACGAGCAGTACTTC. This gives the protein CASSSDYSSYEQYF.

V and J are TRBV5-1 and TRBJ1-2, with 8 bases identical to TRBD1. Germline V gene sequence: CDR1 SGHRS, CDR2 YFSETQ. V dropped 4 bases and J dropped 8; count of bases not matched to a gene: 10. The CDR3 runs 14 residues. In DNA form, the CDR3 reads TGCGCCAGCAGCCCTGGACAGGGAGGCGGGGGCTACACCTTC. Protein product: CASSPGQGGGGYTF.

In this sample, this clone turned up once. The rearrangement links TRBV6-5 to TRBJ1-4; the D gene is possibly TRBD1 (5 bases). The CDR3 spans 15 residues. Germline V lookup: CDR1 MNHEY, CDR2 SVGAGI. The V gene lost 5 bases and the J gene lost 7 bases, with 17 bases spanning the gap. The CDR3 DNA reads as TGTGCCAGCAGTACTTCCCGGGGCCCGGTTGAAAAACTGTTTTTT. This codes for CASSTSRGPVEKLFF.

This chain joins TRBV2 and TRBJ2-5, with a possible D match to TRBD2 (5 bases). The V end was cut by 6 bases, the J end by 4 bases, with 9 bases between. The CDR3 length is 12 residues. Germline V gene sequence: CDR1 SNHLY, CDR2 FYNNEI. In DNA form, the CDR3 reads TGTGCCAGCAGCTATGGACTAGAGACCCAGTACTTC. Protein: CASSYGLETQYF.

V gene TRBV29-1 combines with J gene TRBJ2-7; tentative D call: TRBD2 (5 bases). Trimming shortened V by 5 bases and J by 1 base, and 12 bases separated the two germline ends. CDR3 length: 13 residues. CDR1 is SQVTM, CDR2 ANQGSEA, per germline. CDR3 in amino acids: CSVLNGDSYEQYF. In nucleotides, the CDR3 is TGCAGCGTTTTGAACGGGGATTCCTACGAGCAGTACTTC.

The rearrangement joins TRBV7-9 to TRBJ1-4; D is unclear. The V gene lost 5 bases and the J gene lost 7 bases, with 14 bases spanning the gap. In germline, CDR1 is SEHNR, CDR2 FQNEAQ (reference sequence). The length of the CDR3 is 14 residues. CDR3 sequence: CASSPSAEPEKLFF. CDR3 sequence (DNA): TGTGCCAGCAGCCCGTCGGCAGAACCTGAAAAACTGTTTTTT.

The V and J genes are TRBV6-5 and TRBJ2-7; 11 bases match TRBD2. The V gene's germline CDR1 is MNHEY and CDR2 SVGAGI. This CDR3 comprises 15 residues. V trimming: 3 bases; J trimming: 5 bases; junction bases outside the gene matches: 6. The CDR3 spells CASSYSSGGSNEQYF. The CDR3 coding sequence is TGTGCCAGCAGTTATTCTAGCGGGGGGTCCAACGAGCAGTACTTC.

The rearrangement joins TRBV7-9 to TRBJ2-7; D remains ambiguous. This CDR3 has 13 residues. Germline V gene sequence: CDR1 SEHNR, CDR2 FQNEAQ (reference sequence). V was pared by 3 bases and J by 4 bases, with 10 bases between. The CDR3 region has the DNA TGTGCCAGCAGCTTGGGGAACCATTACGAGCAGTACTTC. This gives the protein CASSLGNHYEQYF.

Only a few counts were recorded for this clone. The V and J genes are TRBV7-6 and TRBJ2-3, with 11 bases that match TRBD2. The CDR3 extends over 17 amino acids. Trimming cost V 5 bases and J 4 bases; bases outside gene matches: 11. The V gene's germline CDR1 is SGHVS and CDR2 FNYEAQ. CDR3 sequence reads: CASSPTLAGGPPDTQYF. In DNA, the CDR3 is TGTGCCAGCAGCCCAACCTTAGCGGGAGGGCCCCCAGATACGCAGTATTTT. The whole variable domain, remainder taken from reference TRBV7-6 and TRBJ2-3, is GAGVSQSPRYKVTKRGQDVALRCDPISGHVSLYWYRQALGQGPEFLTYFNYEAQQDKSGLPNDRFSAERPEGSISTLTIQRTEQRDSAMYRCASSPTLAGGPPDTQYFGPGTRLTVL.

CDR3 residues: CASSPAGGGGETQYF. As DNA, the CDR3 is TGTGCCAGCAGCCCAGCGGGAGGTGGGGGAGAGACCCAGTACTTC. The V and J genes are TRBV7-9 and TRBJ2-5, with 9 bases lining up with TRBD2. The CDR3 sequence is 15 residues long. Germline CDR1 reads SEHNR; CDR2 reads FQNEAQ (reference sequence). V shed 5 bases, J shed 4 bases, and the junction held 8 bases outside the gene matches. The variable domain in full, with the rest retrieved from reference TRBV7-9 and TRBJ2-5, is DTGVSQNPRHKITKRGQNVTFRCDPISEHNRLYWYRQTLGQGPEFLTYFQNEAQLEKSRLLSDRFSAERPKGSFSTLEIQRTEQGDSAMYLCASSPAGGGGETQYFGPGTRLLVL.

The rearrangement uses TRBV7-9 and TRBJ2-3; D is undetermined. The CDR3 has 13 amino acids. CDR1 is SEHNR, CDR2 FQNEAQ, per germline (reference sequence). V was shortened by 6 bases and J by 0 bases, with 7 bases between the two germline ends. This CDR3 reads CASRPASTDTQYF. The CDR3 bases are TGTGCCAGCAGACCGGCTAGCACAGATACGCAGTATTTT. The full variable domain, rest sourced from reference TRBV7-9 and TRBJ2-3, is DTGVSQNPRHKITKRGQNVTFRCDPISEHNRLYWYRQTLGQGPEFLTYFQNEAQLEKSRLLSDRFSAERPKGSFSTLEIQRTEQGDSAMYLCASRPASTDTQYFGPGTRLTVL.

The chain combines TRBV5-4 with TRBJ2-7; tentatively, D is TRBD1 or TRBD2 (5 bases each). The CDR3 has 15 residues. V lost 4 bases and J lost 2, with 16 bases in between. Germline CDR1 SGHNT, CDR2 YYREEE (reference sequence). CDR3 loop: CASSPDRDGTYEQYF. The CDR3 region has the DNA TGTGCCAGCAGCCCGGACCGGGACGGTACCTACGAGCAGTACTTC. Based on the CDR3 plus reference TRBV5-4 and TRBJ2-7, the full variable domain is ETGVTQSPTHLIKTRGQQVTLRCSSQSGHNTVSWYQQALGQGPQFIFQYYREEENGRGNFPPRFSGLQFPNYSSELNVNALELDDSALYLCASSPDRDGTYEQYFGPGTRLTVT.

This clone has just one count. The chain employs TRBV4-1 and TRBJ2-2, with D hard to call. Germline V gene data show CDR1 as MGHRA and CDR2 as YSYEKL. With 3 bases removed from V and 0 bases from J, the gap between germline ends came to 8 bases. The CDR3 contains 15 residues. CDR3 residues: CASSQASSNTGELFF. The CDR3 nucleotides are TGCGCCAGCAGCCAGGCCTCATCGAACACCGGGGAGCTGTTTTTT.

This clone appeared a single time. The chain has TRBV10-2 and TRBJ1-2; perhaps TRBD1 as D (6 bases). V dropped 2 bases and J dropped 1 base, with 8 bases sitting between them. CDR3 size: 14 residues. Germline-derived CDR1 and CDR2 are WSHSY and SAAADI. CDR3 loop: CASSEGQNNYGYTF. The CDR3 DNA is TGCGCCAGCAGTGAGGGACAGAATAACTATGGCTACACCTTC.

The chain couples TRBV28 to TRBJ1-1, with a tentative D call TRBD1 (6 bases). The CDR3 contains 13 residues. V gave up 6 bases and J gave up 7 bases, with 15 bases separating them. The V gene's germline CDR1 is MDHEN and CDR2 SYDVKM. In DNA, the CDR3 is TGTGCCAGCAGACCTACAGGGTTGGGTGAAGCTTTCTTT. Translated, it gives CASRPTGLGEAFF.

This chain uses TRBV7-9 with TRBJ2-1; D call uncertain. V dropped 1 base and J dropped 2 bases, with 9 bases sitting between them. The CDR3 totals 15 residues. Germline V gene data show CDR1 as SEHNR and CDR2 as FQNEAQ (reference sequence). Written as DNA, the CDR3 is TGTGCCAGCAGCTTAGGCCTGCAACCCTACAATGAGCAGTTCTTC. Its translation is CASSLGLQPYNEQFF.